A single sample is the source of the 22 T cell receptor beta chains below, sequenced in a study of T cells after yellow fever vaccination. From the 5' RACE reads, TCRdb called clonotypes with MiXCR, one entry per CDR3 protein. The repertoire holds some 54,000 distinct CDR3 sequences, with more than 6.5% as singletons. The starting material was CD8+ T cells not binding an NS4B(214-222) dextramer, sorted from PBMCs, obtained roughly 46 days after the first yellow fever vaccination. The receptors derive from a man between 18 and 29 years old who received the YFV17D yellow fever vaccine.

This clonotype appeared many times. This chain joins TRBV20-1 and TRBJ1-2, with TRBD1 matching 7 bases. Germline V CDR1 and CDR2: DFQATT, SNEGSKA (reference sequence). The CDR3 consists of 12 residues. J gave up 3 bases and V 6 bases, and 4 bases lay outside the gene matches. The CDR3 DNA reads TGCAGTGCCCCCGGGACAGACTATGGCTACACCTTC. Its protein is CSAPGTDYGYTF.

This clonotype was observed a handful of times. The V and J genes are TRBV15 and TRBJ1-2, with D uncertain. The CDR3 length is 14 residues. V lost 2 bases to trimming and J lost 4 bases, with 11 bases between them. CDR1 and CDR2 (germline): LNHNV, YYDKDF (reference sequence). The CDR3 nucleotides read TGTGCCACCAGCAGAACCACCCCAGGCTATGGCTACACCTTC. This gives the protein CATSRTTPGYGYTF.

This chain links TRBV20-1 with TRBJ2-4; D is undetermined. V lost 1 base and J 2 bases, leaving 6 bases between the germline ends. Per germline, CDR1 DFQATT and CDR2 SNEGSKA (reference sequence). The CDR3 covers 13 residues. The CDR3 nucleotides are TGCAGTGCTAGAGCCAGGACCAAAAACATTCAGTACTTC. This sequence encodes CSARARTKNIQYF.

The sample holds a few counts of this clonotype. V usage is TRBV12-3 or TRBV12-4 and J usage is TRBJ1-3, with TRBD1 identical over 7 bases. The CDR3 covers 12 residues. V lost 10 bases and J lost 2; bases outside the gene matches: 2. CDR3 region: CATGQAGNTIYF. Here the CDR3 DNA reads TGTGCCACCGGACAGGCTGGAAACACCATATATTTT.

The chain employs TRBV28 and TRBJ2-7; D not resolved. V lost 5 bases and J lost 7, with 18 bases in between. Germline assignment: CDR1 MDHEN and CDR2 SYDVKM. CDR3 length equals 14 residues. The CDR3: CASSGVGSVSEQYV. In DNA, the CDR3 is TGTGCCAGCAGTGGGGTGGGGTCGGTGTCGGAGCAGTACGTC.

This clonotype turned up a few times. The rearrangement joins TRBV12-3 or TRBV12-4 to TRBJ2-5, with 10 bases lining up with TRBD2. Trimming took 5 bases from V and 0 from J; bases not matched to a gene: 9. CDR3 length equals 17 residues. CDR3 residues: CASSMRSGGVNQETQYF. The CDR3 DNA reads TGTGCCAGCAGTATGAGAAGCGGGGGGGTCAACCAAGAGACCCAGTACTTC.

This clonotype was counted a few times. The chain recombines TRBV4-2 with TRBJ1-2, with D unresolved. The V end lost 7 bases, the J end lost 6 bases, and 21 bases lay between the germline ends. The length of the CDR3 is 15 residues. Germline V lookup: CDR1 LGHNA, CDR2 YNFKEQ. The CDR3 nucleotides read TGTGCCAGCATGGGAGACATCGGCCTCCTTGATGGCTACACCTTC. As protein: CASMGDIGLLDGYTF.

This clonotype was seen repeatedly, ten times or more. The chain has TRBV6-1 and TRBJ2-2; weak D call: TRBD1 (6 bases). V lost 6 bases to trimming and J lost 4 bases, with 15 bases between them. There are 15 residues in the CDR3. The germline V gene has CDR1 MNHNS and CDR2 SASEGT. CDR3 residues: CASRGQTGLTGELFF. The DNA for the CDR3 is TGTGCCAGCAGGGGCCAAACAGGGCTCACCGGGGAGCTGTTTTTT.

This clonotype was detected many times. The chain carries TRBV20-1 and TRBJ1-1; D is possibly TRBD1 (5 bases). The CDR3 extends over 14 amino acids. The V end was cut by 3 bases, the J end by 4 bases, with 15 bases between. Germline V gene sequence: CDR1 DFQATT, CDR2 SNEGSKA (reference sequence). In DNA form, the CDR3 reads TGCAGTGCTAGTCTCCGGGACGCTGCCACTGAAGCTTTCTTT. Protein sequence: CSASLRDAATEAFF.

V gene TRBV20-1 combines with J gene TRBJ2-7, with TRBD2 as a possible D gene (6 bases). The V end lost 6 bases, the J end lost 4 bases, and 19 bases lay between the germline ends. The CDR3 extends over 14 amino acids. The germline V gene has CDR1 DFQATT and CDR2 SNEGSKA (reference sequence). CDR3 loop: CSAFITGVSYEQYF. The CDR3 DNA reads as TGCAGTGCCTTTATCACGGGGGTTTCGTACGAGCAGTACTTC.

The rearrangement links TRBV4-3 to TRBJ2-7; D gene unclear. Germline lookup yields CDR1 LGHNA and CDR2 YSLEER. V was pared by 1 base and J by 3 bases, with 22 bases between. The CDR3 is 18 residues long. The CDR3 protein is CASSQGRSNPSASYEQYF. In DNA, the CDR3 is TGCGCCAGCAGCCAAGGCAGATCTAACCCTAGTGCGAGCTACGAGCAGTACTTC.

This clonotype showed up many times. The rearrangement uses TRBV20-1 and TRBJ2-1; 12 bases are a match to TRBD2. With 5 bases clipped from V and 5 bases from J, the junction kept 10 bases outside the gene matches. Germline CDR1 and CDR2: DFQATT and SNEGSKA (reference sequence). The CDR3 runs to 16 residues. CDR3 nucleotide sequence: TGCAGTGCTGGCAAAACTAGCGGGGGGACTGACAATGAGCAGTTCTTC. Its translation is CSAGKTSGGTDNEQFF.

This clonotype was seen more than once but under ten times. The rearrangement links TRBV13 to TRBJ2-3; D call uncertain. In germline, CDR1 is PRHDT, CDR2 FYEKMQ (reference sequence). The CDR3 contains 15 residues. Trimming pared 2 bases from V and 1 base from J, leaving 10 bases between. In DNA, the CDR3 is TGTGCCAGCAGCTTACATTCCCAGGGCACAGATACGCAGTATTTT. It specifies CASSLHSQGTDTQYF. The full variable domain, rest sourced from reference TRBV13 and TRBJ2-3, is AAGVIQSPRHLIKEKRETATLKCYPIPRHDTVYWYQQGPGQDPQFLISFYEKMQSDKGSIPDRFSAQQFSDYHSELNMSSLELGDSALYFCASSLHSQGTDTQYFGPGTRLTVL.

This clonotype was observed a handful of times. This chain uses TRBV6-5 with TRBJ1-6, with D perhaps TRBD1 (5 bases). V was cut by 2 bases and J by 9 bases, with 11 bases left in between. Germline V gene sequence: CDR1 MNHEY, CDR2 SVGAGI. The CDR3 runs 14 residues. CDR3 amino acids: CASSYGGSVSPLHF. The CDR3 region has the DNA TGTGCCAGCAGTTACGGGGGTTCTGTTTCACCCCTCCACTTT.

The V call is TRBV2, the J call TRBJ1-6; D uncertain. The germline CDR1 and CDR2 sequences are SNHLY and FYNNEI. The ends were cut back, 6 bases at V and 7 bases at J, with 19 bases in the middle. The CDR3 is 16 amino acids. The CDR3 DNA follows: TGTGCCAGCAGCAACCGACTCGGGGTCTGGAATTCACCCCTCCACTTT. Encoded protein: CASSNRLGVWNSPLHF. Supplemented by reference TRBV2 and TRBJ1-6, the full variable domain reads EPEVTQTPSHQVTQMGQEVILRCVPISNHLYFYWYRQILGQKVEFLVSFYNNEISEKSEIFDDQFSVERPDGSNFTLKIRSTKLEDSAMYFCASSNRLGVWNSPLHFGNGTRLTVT.

The gene calls are TRBV6-2 or TRBV6-3 and TRBJ2-1, with D tentatively TRBD2 (5 bases). This CDR3 spans 14 amino acids. Germline lookup yields CDR1 MNHEY and CDR2 SVGEGT. V was trimmed by 7 bases and J by 4 bases, leaving 14 bases between them. The CDR3 DNA sequence: TGTGCCAGCACCCCTACTAGGTATTACAATGAGCAGTTCTTC. Its protein product is CASTPTRYYNEQFF.

The gene calls are TRBV6-1 and TRBJ2-5; a weak D match, TRBD1 (5 bases). V was trimmed by 7 bases and J by 4 bases, leaving 16 bases between them. The V gene's germline CDR1 is MNHNS and CDR2 SASEGT. This CDR3 is 14 amino acids long. CDR3 residues: CASTSRKQGETQYF. The CDR3 region has the DNA TGTGCCAGCACCTCGAGGAAGCAGGGAGAGACCCAGTACTTC.

In DNA, the CDR3 is TGTGCCAGCAGCCCGAGGACAGGGTCCACTGAAAAACTGTTTTTT. It encodes CASSPRTGSTEKLFF. This chain connects TRBV7-6 to TRBJ1-4, with TRBD1 matching over 8 bases. CDR3 length: 15 amino acids. Trimming at V came to 5 bases and at J to 7 bases, leaving 9 bases not matched to a gene. Per the germline V gene, CDR1 is SGHVS and CDR2 is FNYEAQ. Complete variable domain (other parts from reference TRBV7-6 and TRBJ1-4): GAGVSQSPRYKVTKRGQDVALRCDPISGHVSLYWYRQALGQGPEFLTYFNYEAQQDKSGLPNDRFSAERPEGSISTLTIQRTEQRDSAMYRCASSPRTGSTEKLFFGSGTQLSVL.

This clonotype was seen more than once but under ten times. V gene TRBV12-3 or TRBV12-4 combines with J gene TRBJ1-5; 8 bases agree with TRBD1. The junction had 4 bases not matched to a gene; V was cut back by 5 bases and J by 1 base. The CDR3 consists of 15 residues. The CDR3 region has the DNA TGTGCCAGCAGTAAAAGGACAGGGAGCAATCAGCCCCAGCATTTT. This translates into CASSKRTGSNQPQHF.

This clonotype was detected ten times or more. A junction end diverges from the germline sequence, so it may reflect a read error. The rearrangement links TRBV7-9 to TRBJ1-5; possibly TRBD1 for D (5 bases). The CDR3 is 16 residues long. Germline V gene sequence: CDR1 SEHNR, CDR2 FQNEAQ (reference sequence). This CDR3 reads CASSLDGGLSDQPQHF. The DNA for the CDR3 is TGTGCCAGCAGCTTAGATGGGGGACTTAGCGATCAGCCCCAGCATTTT.

The CDR3: CASSPLGGVDTDTQYF. CDR3 nucleotide sequence: TGTGCCAGCAGCCCCCTCGGAGGGGTCGACACAGATACGCAGTATTTT. This chain uses TRBV7-2 with TRBJ2-3; perhaps TRBD2 as D (6 bases). This CDR3 spans 16 amino acids. Germline V lookup: CDR1 SGHTA, CDR2 FQGNSA. Trimming pared 5 bases from V and 2 bases from J, leaving 17 bases between.

This clonotype was detected many times. This chain uses TRBV12-5 with TRBJ1-5; no definite D call. The CDR3 covers 13 residues. Germline V lookup: CDR1 LGHNT, CDR2 FRNRAP. V was pared by 3 bases and J by 7 bases, with 10 bases between. As DNA, the CDR3 is TGTGCTAGTGGTTTTAGATACGGGCAGCCCCAGCATTTT. Amino acid sequence: CASGFRYGQPQHF.